These T cell receptor beta chains were read from a single sample in a study of shared clonotypes between healthy human individuals. Using immunoSEQ multiplex PCR, the repertoire was profiled, and TCRdb retains in-frame clones only, with some absent. The table records some 2,000,000 clones, roughly 95% of them present only once. The source material was naive CD4+ T cells sorted from blood. These TCRs come from a man younger than 35 in good health. Both conserved end residues are part of each CDR3. D genes are given only for firm matches. Part of the rows lack a size; the others show once, few, many or a class for expanded clones.

CASSSGGGNLPNEQFF,TGTGCCAGCAGTTCCGGGGGGGGTAACTTACCCAATGAGCAGTTCTTC,TRBD2,NA,TRBV28,TRBJ2-1
CASSARGEQYF,TGTGCCAGCAGCGCGAGGGGGGAGCAGTACTTC,NA,NA,TRBV11-2,TRBJ2-7
CSVGQSNTEAFF,TGCAGCGTAGGACAGTCGAACACTGAAGCTTTCTTT,NA,NA,TRBV29-1,TRBJ1-1
CASSQAWDRGDNEQFF,TGCGCCAGCAGCCAAGCTTGGGACAGGGGTGACAATGAGCAGTTCTTC,TRBD1,NA,TRBV4-1,TRBJ2-1
CASSLGAGAYSSYEQYF,TGTGCCAGCAGCCTAGGAGCGGGGGCCTATAGCTCCTACGAGCAGTACTTC,TRBD2,once,TRBV28,TRBJ2-7
CASSLATGRSEQYF,TGTGCCAGCAGCTTAGCGACAGGGAGATCCGAGCAGTACTTC,TRBD1,NA,TRBV7-2,TRBJ2-7
CASSPGDRGGSPLHF,TGCGCCAGCAGCCCGGGGGACAGGGGCGGTTCACCCCTCCACTTT,TRBD1,NA,TRBV5-1,TRBJ1-6
CASSVEEGWNNEKLFF,TGTGCCAGCAGCGTTGAAGAGGGCTGGAATAATGAAAAACTGTTTTTT,NA,once,TRBV7-8,TRBJ1-4
CASSFETGANYGYTF,TGTGCCAGCAGCTTCGAGACAGGAGCTAACTATGGCTACACCTTC,NA,NA,TRBV5-4,TRBJ1-2
CASSSSLETQYF,TGCGCCAGCAGCTCCAGCCTGGAGACCCAGTACTTC,NA,NA,TRBV5-1,TRBJ2-5
CAWSGPSTDTQYF,TGTGCCTGGAGTGGACCAAGCACAGATACGCAGTATTTT,NA,once,TRBV30,TRBJ2-3
CASLAGGQTYEQYF,TGTGCCAGCTTAGCGGGGGGCCAAACCTACGAGCAGTACTTC,TRBD2,NA,TRBV5-8,TRBJ2-7
CASSLEGSAKNIQYF,TGCGCCAGCAGCTTGGAGGGATCAGCCAAAAACATTCAGTACTTC,NA,NA,TRBV5-1,TRBJ2-4
CASIKRGTGYTF,TGTGCCAGCATCAAGAGGGGAACTGGCTACACCTTC,NA,NA,TRBV7-9,TRBJ1-2
CASSLQGTGELFF,TGTGCCAGCAGCCTACAGGGGACCGGGGAGCTGTTTTTT,TRBD1,NA,TRBV27,TRBJ2-2
CASSWGVQETQYF,TGTGCCAGCAGTTGGGGCGTTCAAGAGACCCAGTACTTC,NA,NA,TRBV6-1,TRBJ2-5
CASKNRREAPYEQYF,TGTGCCAGCAAAAACCGGCGGGAGGCCCCCTACGAGCAGTACTTC,TRBD2,NA,TRBV27,TRBJ2-7
CASRYGQANTGELFF,TGTGCCAGCAGGTACGGACAAGCGAACACCGGGGAGCTGTTTTTT,NA,NA,TRBV6-6,TRBJ2-2
CASTPDSFSNQPQHF,TGTGCCAGCACCCCGGACAGCTTTAGCAATCAGCCCCAGCATTTT,NA,NA,TRBV27,TRBJ1-5
CASSLNLAGMETQYF,TGTGCCAGCAGCTTGAACCTAGCGGGGATGGAGACCCAGTACTTC,TRBD2,NA,TRBV5-6,TRBJ2-5
CASSSLTEGTIYF,TGTGCCAGCAGCTCTCTGACGGAGGGCACCATATATTTT,NA,NA,TRBV11-2,TRBJ1-3